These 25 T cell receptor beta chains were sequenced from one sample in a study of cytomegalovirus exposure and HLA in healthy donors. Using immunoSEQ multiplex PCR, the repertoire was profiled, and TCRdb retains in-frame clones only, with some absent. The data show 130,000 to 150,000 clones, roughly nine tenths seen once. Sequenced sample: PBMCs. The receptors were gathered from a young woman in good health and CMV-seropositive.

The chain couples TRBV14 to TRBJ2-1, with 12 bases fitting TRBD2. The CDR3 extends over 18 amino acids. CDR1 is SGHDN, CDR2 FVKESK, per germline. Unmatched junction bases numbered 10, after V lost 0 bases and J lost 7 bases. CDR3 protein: CASSQDPRLAGVLNEQFF. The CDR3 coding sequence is TGTGCCAGCAGCCAAGATCCCAGACTAGCGGGAGTATTGAATGAGCAGTTCTTC.

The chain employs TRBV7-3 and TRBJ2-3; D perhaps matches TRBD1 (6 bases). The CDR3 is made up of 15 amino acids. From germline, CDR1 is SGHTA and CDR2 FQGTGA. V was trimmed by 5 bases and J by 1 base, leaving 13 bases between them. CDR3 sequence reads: CASSPVGGGTDTQYF. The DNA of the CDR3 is TGTGCCAGCAGCCCTGTTGGGGGCGGCACAGATACGCAGTATTTT.

DNA of the CDR3: TGTGCCAGCAGTGAAGTGTACAGGGCTTCCTACGAGCAGTACTTC. This encodes CASSEVYRASYEQYF. The genes are TRBV2 and TRBJ2-7; the D gene is possibly TRBD1 (6 bases). This CDR3 has 15 residues. Trimming cost V 1 base and J 1 base, with 11 bases left between them. Per the germline V gene, CDR1 is SNHLY and CDR2 is FYNNEI.

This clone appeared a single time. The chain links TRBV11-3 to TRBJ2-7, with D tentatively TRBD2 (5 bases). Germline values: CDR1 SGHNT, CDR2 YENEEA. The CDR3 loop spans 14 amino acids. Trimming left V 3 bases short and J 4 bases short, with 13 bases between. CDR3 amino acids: CASSLMRLSYEQYF. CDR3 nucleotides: TGTGCCAGCAGCTTGATGAGACTATCGTACGAGCAGTACTTC.

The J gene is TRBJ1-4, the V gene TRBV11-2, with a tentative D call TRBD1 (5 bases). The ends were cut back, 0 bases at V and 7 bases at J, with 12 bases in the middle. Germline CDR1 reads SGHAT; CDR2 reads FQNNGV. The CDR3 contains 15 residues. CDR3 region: CASSLDGGDGEKLFF. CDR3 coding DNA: TGTGCCAGCAGCTTAGATGGAGGGGATGGTGAAAAACTGTTTTTT.

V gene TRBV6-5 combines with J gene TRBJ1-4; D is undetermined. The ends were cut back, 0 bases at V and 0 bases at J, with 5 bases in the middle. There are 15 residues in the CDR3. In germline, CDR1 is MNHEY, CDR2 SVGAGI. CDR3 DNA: TGTGCCAGCAGTTACTCGGGCGCAACTAATGAAAAACTGTTTTTT. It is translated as CASSYSGATNEKLFF.

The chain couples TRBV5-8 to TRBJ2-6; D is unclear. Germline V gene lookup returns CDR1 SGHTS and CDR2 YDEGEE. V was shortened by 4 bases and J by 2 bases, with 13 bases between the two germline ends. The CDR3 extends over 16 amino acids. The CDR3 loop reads CASSQPITAGANVLTF. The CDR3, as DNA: TGTGCCAGCAGCCAACCAATTACGGCTGGGGCCAACGTCCTGACTTTC.

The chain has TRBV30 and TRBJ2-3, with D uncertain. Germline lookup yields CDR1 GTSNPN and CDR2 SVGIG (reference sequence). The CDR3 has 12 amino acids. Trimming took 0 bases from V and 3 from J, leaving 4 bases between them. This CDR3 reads CAWSVSTDTQYF. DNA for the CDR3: TGTGCCTGGAGTGTGTCGACAGATACGCAGTATTTT.

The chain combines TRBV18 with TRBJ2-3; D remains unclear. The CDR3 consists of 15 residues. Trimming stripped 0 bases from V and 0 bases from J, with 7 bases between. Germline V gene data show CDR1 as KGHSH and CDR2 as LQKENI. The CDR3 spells CASSPPEKSTDTQYF. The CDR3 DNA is TGTGCCAGCTCACCACCGGAGAAGAGCACAGATACGCAGTATTTT.

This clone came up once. DNA of the CDR3: TGTGCCAGCAGCTTAGTAAGCTGGTCGGGAAACACCATATATTTT. It is translated as CASSLVSWSGNTIYF. The J gene is TRBJ1-3, the V gene TRBV7-2, with D unresolved. CDR1 and CDR2 (germline): SGHTA, FQGNSA. V was cut by 1 base and J by 4 bases, with 11 bases left in between. CDR3 length: 15 residues.

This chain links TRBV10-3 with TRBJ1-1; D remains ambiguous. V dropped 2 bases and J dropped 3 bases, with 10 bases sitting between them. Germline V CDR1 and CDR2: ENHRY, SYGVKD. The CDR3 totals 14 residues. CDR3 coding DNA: TGTGCCATCAGTGAGGTCGAGGGTGACACTGAAGCTTTCTTT. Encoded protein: CAISEVEGDTEAFF.

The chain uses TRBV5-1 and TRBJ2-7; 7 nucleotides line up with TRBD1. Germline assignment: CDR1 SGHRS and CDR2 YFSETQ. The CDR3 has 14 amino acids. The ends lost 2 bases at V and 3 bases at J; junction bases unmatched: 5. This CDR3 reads CASSLQGHLYEQYF. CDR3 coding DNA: TGCGCCAGCAGCTTACAGGGGCACCTCTACGAGCAGTACTTC.

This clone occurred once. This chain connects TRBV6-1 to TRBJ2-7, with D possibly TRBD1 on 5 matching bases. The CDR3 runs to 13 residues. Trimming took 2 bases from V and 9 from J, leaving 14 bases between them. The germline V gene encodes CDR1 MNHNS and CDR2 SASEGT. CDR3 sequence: CASSELGVGWQYF. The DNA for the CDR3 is TGTGCCAGCAGTGAACTAGGGGTGGGATGGCAGTACTTC.

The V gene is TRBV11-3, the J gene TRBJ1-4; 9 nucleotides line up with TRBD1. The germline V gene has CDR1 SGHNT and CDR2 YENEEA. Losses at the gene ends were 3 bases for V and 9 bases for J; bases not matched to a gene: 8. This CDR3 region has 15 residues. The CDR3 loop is CASSFSSGQGQKLFF. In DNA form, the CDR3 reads TGTGCCAGCAGCTTCTCTTCGGGACAGGGTCAAAAACTGTTTTTT.

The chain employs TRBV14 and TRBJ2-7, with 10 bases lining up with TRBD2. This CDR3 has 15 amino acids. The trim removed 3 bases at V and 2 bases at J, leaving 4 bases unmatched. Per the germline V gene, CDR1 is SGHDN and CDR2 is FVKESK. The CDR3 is CASSHRSGRPYEQYF. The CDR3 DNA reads TGTGCCAGCAGCCACCGTAGCGGGAGGCCCTACGAGCAGTACTTC.

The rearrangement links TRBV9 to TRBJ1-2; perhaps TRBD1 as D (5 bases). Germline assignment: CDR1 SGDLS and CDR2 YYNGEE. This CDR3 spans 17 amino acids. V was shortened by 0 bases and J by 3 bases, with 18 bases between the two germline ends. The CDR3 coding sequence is TGTGCCAGCAGCGTAGGGCAGACTTGGGACTCTGACTATGGCTACACCTTC. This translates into CASSVGQTWDSDYGYTF.

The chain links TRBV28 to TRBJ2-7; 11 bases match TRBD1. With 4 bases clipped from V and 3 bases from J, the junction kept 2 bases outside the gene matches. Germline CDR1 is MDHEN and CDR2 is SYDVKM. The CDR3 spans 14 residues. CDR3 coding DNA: TGTGCCAGCAGTTCGGGACAGGGGGTCTACGAGCAGTACTTC. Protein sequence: CASSSGQGVYEQYF.

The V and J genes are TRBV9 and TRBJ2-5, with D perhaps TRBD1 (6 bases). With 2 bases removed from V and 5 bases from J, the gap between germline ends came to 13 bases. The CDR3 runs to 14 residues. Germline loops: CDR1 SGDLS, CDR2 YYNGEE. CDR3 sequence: CASSVGQPLETQYF. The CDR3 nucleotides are TGTGCCAGCAGCGTCGGACAGCCCTTGGAGACCCAGTACTTC.

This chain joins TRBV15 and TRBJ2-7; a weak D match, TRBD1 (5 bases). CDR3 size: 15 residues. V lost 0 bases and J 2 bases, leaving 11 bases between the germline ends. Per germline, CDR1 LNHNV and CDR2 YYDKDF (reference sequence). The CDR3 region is CATSRDFRQPYEQYF. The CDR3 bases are TGTGCCACCAGCAGAGATTTTCGACAGCCCTACGAGCAGTACTTC. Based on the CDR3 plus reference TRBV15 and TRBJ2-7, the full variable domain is DAMVIQNPRYQVTQFGKPVTLSCSQTLNHNVMYWYQQKSSQAPKLLFHYYDKDFNNEADTPDNFQSRRPNTSFCFLDIRSPGLGDTAMYLCATSRDFRQPYEQYFGPGTRLTVT.

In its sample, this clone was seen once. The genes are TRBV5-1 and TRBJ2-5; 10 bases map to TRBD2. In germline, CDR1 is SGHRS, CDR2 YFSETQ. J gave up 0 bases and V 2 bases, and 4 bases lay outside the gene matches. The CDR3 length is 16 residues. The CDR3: CASSFGLAGDQETQYF. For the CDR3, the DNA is TGCGCCAGCAGCTTCGGTCTAGCGGGAGACCAAGAGACCCAGTACTTC.

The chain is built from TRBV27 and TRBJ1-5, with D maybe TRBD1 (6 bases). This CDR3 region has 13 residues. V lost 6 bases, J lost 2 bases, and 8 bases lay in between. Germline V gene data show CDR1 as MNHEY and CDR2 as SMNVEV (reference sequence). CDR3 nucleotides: TGTGCCAGCAGGGGGGCGGGCAATCAGCCCCAGCATTTT. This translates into CASRGAGNQPQHF.

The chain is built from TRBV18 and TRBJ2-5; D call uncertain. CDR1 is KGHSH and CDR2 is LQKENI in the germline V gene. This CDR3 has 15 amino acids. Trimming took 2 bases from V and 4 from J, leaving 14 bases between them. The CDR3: CASSPYARGGETQYF. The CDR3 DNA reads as TGTGCCAGCTCACCATATGCTCGAGGCGGAGAGACCCAGTACTTC.

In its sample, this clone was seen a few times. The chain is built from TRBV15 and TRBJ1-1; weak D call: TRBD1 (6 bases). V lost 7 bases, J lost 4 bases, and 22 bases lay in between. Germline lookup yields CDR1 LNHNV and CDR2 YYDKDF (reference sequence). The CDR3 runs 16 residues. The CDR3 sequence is CATTPPGVVRGTEAFF. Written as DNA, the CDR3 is TGTGCCACCACCCCCCCAGGGGTCGTGAGAGGCACTGAAGCTTTCTTT.

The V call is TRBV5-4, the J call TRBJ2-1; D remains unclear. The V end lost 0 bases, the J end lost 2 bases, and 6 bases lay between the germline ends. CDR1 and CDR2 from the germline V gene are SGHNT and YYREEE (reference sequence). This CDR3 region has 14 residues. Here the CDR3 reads CASSLVPTYNEQFF. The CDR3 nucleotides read TGTGCCAGCAGCTTGGTTCCTACCTACAATGAGCAGTTCTTC.

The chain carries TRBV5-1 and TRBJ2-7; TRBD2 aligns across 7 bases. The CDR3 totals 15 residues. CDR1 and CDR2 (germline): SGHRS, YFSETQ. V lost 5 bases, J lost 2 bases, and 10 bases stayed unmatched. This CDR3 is CASSHFSGPTYEQYF. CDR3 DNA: TGCGCCAGCAGTCATTTTAGCGGGCCCACCTACGAGCAGTACTTC.